This TCR beta chain was found in a study of blood T cell repertoires in COVID-19. Per the germline V gene, CDR1 is SGHVS and CDR2 is FQNEAQ. V trimming: 8 bases; J trimming: 3 bases; junction bases outside the gene matches: 11. The CDR3 consists of 15 residues. Clones were sequenced by immunoSEQ multiplex PCR, and TCRdb holds only the in-frame ones, with some missing. This sample carries nearly 350,000 clones, approximately 82% of them seen once, and the ten largest clones take roughly 3%. This receptor was taken from a man younger than 40 with active or convalescent COVID-19. This sequence joins TRBV7-8 and TRBJ2-5, with 8 positions matching TRBD1. The sample consisted of peripheral blood. CDR3 bases: TGTGCCAGCGGCGTACAGGGGGTTCTAGAAGAGACCCAGTACTTC. It is translated as CASGVQGVLEETQYF. Complete variable domain (other parts from reference TRBV7-8 and TRBJ2-5): GAGVSQSPRYKVAKRGQDVALRCDPISGHVSLFWYQQALGQGPEFLTYFQNEAQLDKSGLPSDRFFAERPEGSVSTLKIQRTQQEDSAVYLCASGVQGVLEETQYFGPGTRLLVL.